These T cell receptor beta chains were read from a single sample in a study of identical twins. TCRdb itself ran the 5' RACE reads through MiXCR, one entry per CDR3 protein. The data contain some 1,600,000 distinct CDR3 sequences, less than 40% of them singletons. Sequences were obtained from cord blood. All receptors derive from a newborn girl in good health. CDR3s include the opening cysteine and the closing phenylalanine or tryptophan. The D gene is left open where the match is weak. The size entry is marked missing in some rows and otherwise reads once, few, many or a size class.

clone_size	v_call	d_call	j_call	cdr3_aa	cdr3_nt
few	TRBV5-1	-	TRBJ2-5	CASSLDDRTETQYF	TGCGCCAGCAGCTTGGATGACAGGACGGAGACCCAGTACTTC
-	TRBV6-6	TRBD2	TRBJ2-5	CASSRLAGRQETQYF	TGTGCCAGCAGTCGACTAGCGGGACGGCAAGAGACCCAGTACTTC
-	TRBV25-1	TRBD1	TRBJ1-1	CASSIRQGEAFF	TGTGCCAGCAGTATAAGACAGGGTGAAGCTTTCTTT
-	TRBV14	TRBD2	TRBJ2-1	CASSQQARGLAGGRSYNEQFF	TGTGCCAGCAGCCAACAAGCCCGAGGACTAGCGGGAGGGCGCTCCTACAATGAGCAGTTCTTC
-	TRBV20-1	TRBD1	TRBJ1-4	CSARLTTGAGEKLFF	TGCAGTGCTAGACTAACGACAGGGGCGGGGGAAAAACTGTTTTTT
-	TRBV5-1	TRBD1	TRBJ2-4	CASNPRTGGATKNIQYF	TGCGCCAGCAACCCCCGGACAGGGGGCGCGACCAAAAACATTCAGTACTTC
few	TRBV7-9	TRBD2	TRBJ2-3	CASSYREARPDTQYF	TGTGCCAGCAGCTATCGGGAGGCCCGGCCAGATACGCAGTATTTT
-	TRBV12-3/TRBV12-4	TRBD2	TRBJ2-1	CASSRKEAGTTNNEQFF	TGTGCCAGCAGTAGGAAGGAGGCAGGGACTACAAACAATGAGCAGTTCTTC
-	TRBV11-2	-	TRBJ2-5	CASSLGRGAEETQYF	TGTGCCAGCAGCTTAGGTCGCGGGGCGGAGGAGACCCAGTACTTC
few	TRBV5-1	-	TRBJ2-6	CASSRDGNSGANVLTF	TGCGCCAGCAGCCGAGACGGAAACTCTGGGGCCAACGTCCTGACTTTC
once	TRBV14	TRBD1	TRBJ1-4	CASSPQQGKGEKLFF	TGTGCCAGCAGCCCGCAACAGGGGAAGGGTGAAAAACTGTTTTTT
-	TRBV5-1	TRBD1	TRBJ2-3	CASSLIRDRGSYTQYF	TGCGCCAGCAGCCTTATCCGGGACAGGGGGAGTTATACGCAGTATTTT
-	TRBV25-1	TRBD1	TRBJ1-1	CASSAQGTTEAFF	TGTGCCAGCAGTGCACAGGGGACCACTGAAGCTTTCTTT
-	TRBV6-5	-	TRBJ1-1	CASSTGPGDTEAFF	TGTGCCAGCAGTACAGGCCCGGGGGACACTGAAGCTTTCTTT
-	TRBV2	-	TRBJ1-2	CASSELTNYGYTF	TGTGCCAGCAGCGAGCTCACTAACTATGGCTACACCTTC
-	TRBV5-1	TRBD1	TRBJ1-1	CASSPWTGKDTEAFF	TGCGCCAGCAGCCCTTGGACAGGGAAGGACACTGAAGCTTTCTTT
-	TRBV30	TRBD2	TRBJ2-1	CARSVTLAGDNEQFF	TGTGCCAGGAGTGTTACACTAGCGGGGGACAATGAGCAGTTCTTC
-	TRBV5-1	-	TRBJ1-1	CASSFGINTEAFF	TGCGCCAGCAGCTTTGGTATTAACACTGAAGCTTTCTTT
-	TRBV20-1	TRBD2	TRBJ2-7	CSARGGTSVLNEQYF	TGCAGTGCTAGGGGGGGGACTAGCGTTCTCAATGAGCAGTACTTC
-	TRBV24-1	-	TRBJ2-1	CATSDLKTYSPYNEQFF	TGTGCCACCAGTGATTTGAAAACTTACAGCCCCTACAATGAGCAGTTCTTC
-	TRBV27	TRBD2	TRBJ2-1	CTSSLGTSGGYNEQFF	TGTACCAGCAGTTTAGGGACTAGCGGGGGGTACAATGAGCAGTTCTTC
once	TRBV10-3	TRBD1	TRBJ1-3	CAISGTASGNTIYF	TGTGCCATCAGCGGGACAGCCTCTGGAAACACCATATATTTT
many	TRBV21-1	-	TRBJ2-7	CASSIRDRPYEQYF	TGTGCCAGCAGCATCCGGGACAGGCCCTACGAGCAGTACTTC
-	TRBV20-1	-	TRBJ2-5	CSARDLGVRANEQYF	TGCAGTGCTAGAGATCTGGGAGTGAGGGCCAATGAGCAGTACTTC
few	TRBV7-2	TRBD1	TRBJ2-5	CASSFGTGLGQETQYF	TGTGCCAGCAGCTTCGGGACAGGATTAGGCCAAGAGACCCAGTACTTC
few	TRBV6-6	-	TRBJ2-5	CASSNPFQRNEQYF	TGTGCCAGCAGTAACCCCTTCCAGAGGAATGAGCAGTACTTC
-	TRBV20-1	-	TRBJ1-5	CSARVFYSNQPQHF	TGCAGTGCTAGAGTGTTTTATAGCAATCAGCCCCAGCATTTT